This record concerns one TCR beta chain sequence. Its antigen remains unidentified. The source of the sample is a study of vaccination effects on CD4 cells after COVID-19. Study at large: The vaccine given was either BNT162b2 or mRNA-1273, in two doses. Among convalescent patients, two provided samples 16 days and one week before vaccination.

Deletions cut 5 bases from V and 4 bases from J, with 17 bases between. The germline V gene encodes CDR1 KGHSH and CDR2 LQKENI. The CDR3 is 16 residues long. Antigen-specific CD4+ T cells expanded by the ViraFEST assay with viral peptide pools were then sequenced. An approximately 10-day culture period preceded the isolation of CD4+ T cells. This person caught SARS-CoV-2 sometime from March to December 2020, and PCR testing confirmed the infection. Wells containing 1.5 million to 2.5 million PBMC each were cultured with roughly 10 IU/ml IL-2 and 7.5 to 10 ug/ml peptides. Days 3 and 7 saw half the medium replaced with IL-2 medium. This table comes from immunoSEQ multiplex PCR, and its TCRdb copy is limited to in-frame clones, with some not included. Of around 28,000 clones listed, about 76% are singletons.

The J gene is TRBJ2-2, the V gene TRBV18, with TRBD1 as a possible D gene (6 bases). The source of this sequence is a human donor who had a prior SARS-CoV-2 infection. The sequencing here drew on CD4+ T cells from PBMCs cultured with HCoV-NL63 spike peptides, taken before COVID-19 vaccination. The CDR3 region is CASSRRQGSGTGELFF. The CDR3 DNA reads as TGTGCCAGCTCAAGAAGGCAGGGGTCAGGCACCGGGGAGCTGTTTTTT.